A single TCR beta chain is shown here with its context. This sample was included in a study of blood T cell repertoires in COVID-19. Overall study context: COVID-19 samples from acute and convalescent phases originated in the United States, Italy and Spain.

Germline CDR1 and CDR2: LNHDA and SQIVND (reference sequence). This CDR3 is built from 13 residues. The ends lost 5 bases at V and 7 bases at J; junction bases unmatched: 4. Method: immunoSEQ multiplex PCR; TCRdb's copy keeps in-frame clones and lacks some. The sample includes some 96,000 clones, around 88% seen only once; the top ten take approximately 5%. This sequence joins TRBV19 and TRBJ1-4, with TRBD1 identical over 7 bases. Sequencing was done on a sample of peripheral blood. The TCR was taken from a human donor in a cohort sampled during active COVID-19. CDR3 nucleotide sequence: TGTGCCAGTAGTGGGACAGTACTTGAAAAACTGTTTTTT. Translated, it gives CASSGTVLEKLFF.